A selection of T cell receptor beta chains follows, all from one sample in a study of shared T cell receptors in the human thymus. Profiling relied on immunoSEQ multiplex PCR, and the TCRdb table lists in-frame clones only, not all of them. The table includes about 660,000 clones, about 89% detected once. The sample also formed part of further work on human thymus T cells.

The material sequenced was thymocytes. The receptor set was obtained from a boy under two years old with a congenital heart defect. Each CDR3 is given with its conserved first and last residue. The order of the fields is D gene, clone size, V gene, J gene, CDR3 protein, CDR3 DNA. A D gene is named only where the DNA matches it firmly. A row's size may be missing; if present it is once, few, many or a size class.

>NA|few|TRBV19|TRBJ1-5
CASSIVSKNSNQPQHF
TGTGCCAGTAGTATTGTCAGTAAGAATAGCAATCAGCCCCAGCATTTT
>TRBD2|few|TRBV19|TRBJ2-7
CASSISLAGESYEQYF
TGTGCCAGTAGTATCTCCCTGGCGGGGGAGAGCTACGAGCAGTACTTC
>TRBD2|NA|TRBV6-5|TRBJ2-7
CASSRTSGPSEQYF
TGTGCCAGCAGCAGGACTAGCGGGCCTTCCGAGCAGTACTTC
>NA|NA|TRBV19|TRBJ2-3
CASSRRGLGDTQYF
TGTGCCAGTAGTAGGAGAGGGTTGGGAGATACGCAGTATTTT
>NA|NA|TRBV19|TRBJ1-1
CASTIRWEDQMRSTEAFF
TGTGCCAGTACCATCCGATGGGAGGACCAAATGAGGAGTACTGAAGCTTTCTTT
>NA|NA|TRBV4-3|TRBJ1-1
CASSQEKVNTGLPRGEAFF
TGCGCCAGCAGCCAAGAGAAGGTTAATACGGGACTTCCGAGGGGTGAAGCTTTCTTT
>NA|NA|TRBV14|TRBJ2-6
CASSKAQGLRSSGANVLTF
TGTGCCAGCAGCAAAGCCCAGGGTCTGAGAAGCTCTGGGGCCAACGTCCTGACTTTC
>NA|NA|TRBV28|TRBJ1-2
CASSLRGGDPNYGYTF
TGTGCCAGCAGTTTACGGGGGGGAGACCCTAACTATGGCTACACCTTC
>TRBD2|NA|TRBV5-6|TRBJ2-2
CASSLAGGAGELFF
TGTGCCAGCAGCTTGGCCGGGGGGGCCGGGGAGCTGTTTTTT
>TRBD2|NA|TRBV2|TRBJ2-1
CANLLAGPGNEQFF
TGTGCCAACCTACTAGCGGGTCCGGGGAATGAGCAGTTCTTC
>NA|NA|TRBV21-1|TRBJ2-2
CASSKEGRLAGGPGTGELFF
TGTGCCAGCAGCAAAGAGGGGAGACTAGCGGGAGGGCCCGGCACCGGGGAGCTGTTTTTT
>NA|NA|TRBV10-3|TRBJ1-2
CAISKDGTFNYGYTF
TGTGCCATCAGTAAGGACGGGACTTTTAACTATGGCTACACCTTC
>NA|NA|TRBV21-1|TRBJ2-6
CAPGVQGHVNSGANVLTF
TGTGCTCCGGGCGTTCAGGGACACGTCAACTCTGGGGCCAACGTCCTGACTTTC
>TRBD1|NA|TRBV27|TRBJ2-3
CASSSSRGDRGPDTQYF
TGTGCCAGCAGTTCCTCCCGGGGGGACAGGGGACCAGATACGCAGTATTTT
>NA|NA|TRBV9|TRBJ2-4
CASSVPLRGRIAKNIQYF
TGTGCCAGCAGCGTACCCCTACGCGGAAGGATAGCCAAAAACATTCAGTACTTC
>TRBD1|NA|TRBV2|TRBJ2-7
CASSADRGRLWGEQYF
TGTGCCAGCAGCGCGGACAGGGGGCGCTTATGGGGGGAGCAGTACTTC
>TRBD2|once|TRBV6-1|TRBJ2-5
CASSAGLAGRETQYF
TGTGCCAGCAGTGCAGGACTAGCGGGACGAGAGACCCAGTACTTC
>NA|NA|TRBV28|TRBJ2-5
CASSWLKKETQYF
TGTGCCAGCAGTTGGCTGAAAAAAGAGACCCAGTACTTC
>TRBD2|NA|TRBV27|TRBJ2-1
CASSLGLAGGPFDYNEQFF
TGTGCCAGCAGCCTGGGACTAGCGGGGGGGCCGTTTGATTACAATGAGCAGTTCTTC
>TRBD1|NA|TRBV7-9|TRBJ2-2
CASRPDRGSGELFF
TGTGCCAGCAGGCCCGACAGGGGGTCCGGGGAGCTGTTTTTT
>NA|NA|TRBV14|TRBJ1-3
CASSQASQGPSGNTIYF
TGTGCCAGCAGCCAAGCCTCGCAGGGTCCCTCTGGAAACACCATATATTTT
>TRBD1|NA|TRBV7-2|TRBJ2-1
CASSPLSTNRGEQFF
TGTGCCAGCAGCCCCTTGAGCACCAACAGGGGTGAGCAGTTCTTC
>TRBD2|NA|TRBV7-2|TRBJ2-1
CASSLVVGRGNYNEQFF
TGTGCCAGCAGCTTAGTCGTTGGGCGGGGGAACTACAATGAGCAGTTCTTC
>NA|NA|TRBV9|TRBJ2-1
CASSLTHPGGFPYNEQFF
TGTGCCAGCAGCCTAACCCACCCCGGGGGTTTCCCCTACAATGAGCAGTTCTTC
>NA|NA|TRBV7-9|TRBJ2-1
CASSASSPLVKFF
TGTGCCAGCAGCGCTAGTAGTCCCTTGGTTAAGTTCTTC
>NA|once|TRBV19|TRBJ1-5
CATNSAGGNQPQHF
TGTGCCACCAACAGCGCGGGGGGCAATCAGCCCCAGCATTTT
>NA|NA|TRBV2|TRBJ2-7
CASSEGDRSSYEQYF
TGTGCCAGCAGTGAAGGCGACAGGAGCTCCTACGAGCAGTACTTC
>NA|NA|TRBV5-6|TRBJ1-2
CASSKWRGIVGYTF
TGTGCCAGCAGCAAATGGCGGGGAATTGTTGGCTACACCTTC
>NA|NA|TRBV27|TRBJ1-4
CASSFARDREKLFF
TGTGCCAGCAGTTTTGCCAGGGATAGAGAAAAACTGTTTTTT
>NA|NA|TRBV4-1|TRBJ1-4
CASSQGRAKTDYNEKLFF
TGCGCCAGCAGCCAGGGAAGGGCAAAGACAGATTATAATGAAAAACTGTTTTTT
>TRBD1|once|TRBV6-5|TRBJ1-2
CASSSTGGSNYGYTF
TGTGCCAGCAGTTCAACAGGGGGCTCTAACTATGGCTACACCTTC
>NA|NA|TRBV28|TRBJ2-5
CASSPRALTGETQYF
TGTGCCAGCAGTCCGAGGGCCTTGACAGGAGAGACCCAGTACTTC
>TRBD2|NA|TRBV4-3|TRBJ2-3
CASSQAARTSGGNTDTQYF
TGCGCCAGCAGCCAAGCCGCCCGGACTAGCGGGGGTAACACAGATACGCAGTATTTT